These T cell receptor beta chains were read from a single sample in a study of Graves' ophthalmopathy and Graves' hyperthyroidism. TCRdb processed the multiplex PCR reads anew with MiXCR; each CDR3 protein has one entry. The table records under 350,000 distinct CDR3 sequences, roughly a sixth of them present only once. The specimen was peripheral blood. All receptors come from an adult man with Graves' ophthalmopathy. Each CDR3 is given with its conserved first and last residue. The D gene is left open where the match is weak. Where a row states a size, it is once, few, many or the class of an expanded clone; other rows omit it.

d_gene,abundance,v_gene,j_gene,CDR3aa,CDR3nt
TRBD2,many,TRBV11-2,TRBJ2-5,CASSLGGLALPQYF,TGTGCCAGCAGCTTAGGGGGACTAGCTTTACCCCAGTACTTC
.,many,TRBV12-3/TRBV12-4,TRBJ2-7,CASSVVASEQYF,TGTGCCAGCAGTGTCGTTGCGAGCGAGCAGTACTTC
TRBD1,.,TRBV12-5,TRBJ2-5,CASTFGTGYQETQYF,TGTGCTAGTACTTTTGGGACAGGGTACCAAGAGACCCAGTACTTC
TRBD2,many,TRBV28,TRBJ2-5,CASSLSSGGETQYF,TGTGCCAGCAGTTTATCTAGCGGGGGAGAGACCCAGTACTTC
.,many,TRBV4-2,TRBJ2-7,CASSQDRTGSSYEQYF,TGTGCCAGCAGCCAAGATAGGACTGGGAGCTCCTACGAGCAGTACTTC
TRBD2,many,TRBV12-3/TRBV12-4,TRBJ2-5,CASRTGTRIQETQYF,TGTGCCAGCAGAACCGGGACTAGGATTCAGGAGACCCAGTACTTC
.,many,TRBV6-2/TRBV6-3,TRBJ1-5,CASSWGTDSNQPQHF,TGTGCCAGCAGTTGGGGGACGGATAGCAATCAGCCCCAGCATTTT
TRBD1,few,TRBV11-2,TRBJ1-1,CASSWRGQALNTEAFF,TGTGCCAGCAGTTGGAGGGGACAGGCATTGAACACTGAAGCTTTCTTT
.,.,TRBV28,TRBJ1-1,CASSLLGPMNTEAFF,TGTGCCAGCAGTTTATTGGGACCGATGAACACTGAAGCTTTCTTT
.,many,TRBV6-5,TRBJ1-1,CASRPLSAGGNTEAFF,TGTGCCAGCAGGCCCCTCTCTGCGGGGGGGAACACTGAAGCTTTCTTT
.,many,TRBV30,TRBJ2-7,CAWSGGTGPGFYEQYF,TGTGCCTGGAGCGGTGGAACGGGACCAGGCTTTTACGAGCAGTACTTC
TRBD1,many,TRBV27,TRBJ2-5,CASRPGGSRRETQYF,TGTGCCAGCAGGCCAGGGGGCTCACGGCGAGAGACCCAGTACTTC
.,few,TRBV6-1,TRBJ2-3,CASSERVGGTDTQYF,TGTGCCAGCAGTGAGAGGGTGGGAGGCACAGATACGCAGTATTTT
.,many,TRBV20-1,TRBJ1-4,CSAPDQGAGKLFF,TGCAGTGCGCCTGATCAAGGGGCGGGGAAACTGTTTTTT
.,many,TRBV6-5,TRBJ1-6,CASSYSSGARTSPLHF,TGTGCCAGCAGTTACTCGTCAGGTGCCCGGACATCACCCCTCCACTTT
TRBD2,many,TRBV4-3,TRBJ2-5,CASSRLAGGEETQYF,TGCGCCAGCAGCCGGTTAGCGGGGGGGGAGGAGACCCAGTACTTC
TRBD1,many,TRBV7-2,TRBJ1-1,CASSLGRGNEAFF,TGTGCCAGCAGCTTAGGCAGGGGGAATGAAGCTTTCTTT
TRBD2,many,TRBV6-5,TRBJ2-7,CASRAILAGIYEQYF,TGTGCCAGCAGGGCGATTTTAGCGGGAATTTACGAGCAGTACTTC
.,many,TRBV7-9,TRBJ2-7,CASSLGVYEQYF,TGTGCCAGCAGCTTGGGAGTCTACGAGCAGTACTTC
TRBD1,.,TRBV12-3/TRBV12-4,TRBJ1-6,CAIRGGTGVNSPLHF,TGTGCCATCCGAGGAGGGACAGGGGTAAATTCACCCCTCCACTTT
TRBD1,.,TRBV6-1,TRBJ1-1,CASSRDRGFLSTEAFF,TGTGCCAGCAGTAGGGACAGGGGGTTTTTATCCACTGAAGCTTTCTTT
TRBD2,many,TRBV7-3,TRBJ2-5,CASSQTSGSFETQYF,TGTGCCAGCAGCCAGACTAGCGGGAGCTTTGAGACCCAGTACTTC
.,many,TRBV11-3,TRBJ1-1,CASSFTGTEAFF,TGTGCCAGCAGCTTTACAGGCACTGAAGCTTTCTTT
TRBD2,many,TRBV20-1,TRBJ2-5,CSAIAGPQETQYF,TGCAGTGCCATAGCGGGGCCGCAAGAGACCCAGTACTTC
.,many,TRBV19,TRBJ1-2,CASSIVTVTNYGYTF,TGTGCCAGTAGTATAGTCACCGTCACTAACTATGGCTACACCTTC
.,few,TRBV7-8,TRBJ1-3,CASIQTRQDRSGNTIYF,TGTGCCAGCATCCAAACCCGACAGGACCGCTCTGGAAACACCATATATTTT
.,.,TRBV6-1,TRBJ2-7,CASSGDWGKVSSYEQYF,TGTGCCAGCAGTGGGGATTGGGGGAAAGTTAGCTCCTACGAGCAGTACTTC
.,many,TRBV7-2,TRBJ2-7,CASSLAMGSYEQYF,TGTGCCAGCAGCTTAGCGATGGGGTCCTACGAGCAGTACTTC
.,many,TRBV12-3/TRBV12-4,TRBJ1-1,CASSFWGLRGMNTEAFF,TGTGCCAGCAGTTTTTGGGGATTGAGGGGAATGAACACTGAAGCTTTCTTT
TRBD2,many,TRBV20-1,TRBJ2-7,CSAREGVAGGSYEQYF,TGCAGTGCTAGAGAGGGGGTAGCGGGAGGTTCCTACGAGCAGTACTTC
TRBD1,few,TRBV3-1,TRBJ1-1,CASSLRTGLNTEAFF,TGTGCCAGCAGCCTGAGGACAGGGTTGAACACTGAAGCTTTCTTT
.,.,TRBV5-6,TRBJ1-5,CASSLYRGNQPQHF,TGTGCCAGCAGCTTGTACAGGGGCAATCAGCCCCAGCATTTT
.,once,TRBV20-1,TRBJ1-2,CSAGADGYTF,TGCAGTGCTGGAGCTGACGGCTACACCTTC
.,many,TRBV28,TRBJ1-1,CASRRVRLNTEAFF,TGTGCCAGCAGGAGAGTCAGATTGAACACTGAAGCTTTCTTT
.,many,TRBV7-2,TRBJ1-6,CASSLEARINNSPLHF,TGTGCCAGCAGCTTAGAGGCACGGATAAATAATTCACCCCTCCACTTT
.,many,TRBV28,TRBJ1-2,CASGKTGRTGGYTF,TGTGCCAGCGGGAAAACAGGCCGGACGGGAGGCTACACCTTC
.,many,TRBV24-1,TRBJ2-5,CATSEYGPPGETQYF,TGTGCCACCAGTGAATACGGGCCCCCCGGAGAGACCCAGTACTTC
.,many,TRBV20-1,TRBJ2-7,CSATGRTDYEQYF,TGCAGTGCCACGGGACGGACGGATTACGAGCAGTACTTC
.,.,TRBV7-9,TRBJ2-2,CASSLVVGTGELFF,TGTGCCAGCAGCTTAGTGGTGGGCACCGGGGAGCTGTTTTTT
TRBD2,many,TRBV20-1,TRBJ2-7,CSARGLHRLAGEPNYEQYF,TGCAGTGCTAGAGGCCTCCACAGACTAGCGGGAGAGCCGAACTACGAGCAGTACTTC
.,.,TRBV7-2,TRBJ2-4,CASSLRANIQYF,TGTGCCAGCAGCTTAAGAGCTAACATTCAGTACTTC
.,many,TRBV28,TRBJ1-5,CASSLSQVPYSNQPQHF,TGTGCCAGCAGTTTGTCTCAGGTCCCTTATAGCAATCAGCCCCAGCATTTT
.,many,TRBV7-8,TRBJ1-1,CASSSGQLNTVAFF,TGTGCCAGCAGCTCCGGACAGCTGAACACTGTAGCTTTCTTT
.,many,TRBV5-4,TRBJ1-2,CASSLDGQYGYTF,TGTGCCAGCAGCTTGGACGGCCAGTATGGCTACACCTTC
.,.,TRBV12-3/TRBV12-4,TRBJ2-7,CASSLGYSRYEQYF,TGTGCCAGCAGCCTGGGCTATTCACGCTACGAGCAGTACTTC
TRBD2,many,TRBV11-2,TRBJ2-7,CASSQAGNEQYF,TGTGCCAGCAGCCAAGCGGGGAACGAGCAGTACTTC